The entry below gives a single T cell receptor (beta chain) sequence along with its context. Its antigen is not identified. The iRepertoire nested amplicon-rescue multiplex PCR amplified TCR alpha and beta CDR3s from RNA. Tissue mRNA or PBMC total RNA, roughly 100-400 ng, went into one-step reverse transcription and amplification. TCRdb passed the multiplex PCR reads through MiXCR, listing each CDR3 protein once. The table lists 90,000 to 110,000 distinct CDR3 sequences, less than 30% of them singletons. This specimen comes from a study of glioma-infiltrating T cells. The V gene's germline CDR1 is MNHEY and CDR2 SMNVEV (reference sequence). V was shortened by 3 bases and J by 1 base, with 10 bases between the two germline ends. The CDR3 sequence is 14 residues long. General observations from the study: Gliomas, especially low-grade, showed above-expected tissue-blood divergence; non-neoplastic patients showed below.

J is TRBJ2-7 and V is TRBV27, with D maybe TRBD2 (5 bases). Material for sequencing was glioma tissue, nonneoplastic brain tissue, or PBMCs (not recorded which). This receptor was identified in a human donor with low-grade glioma or glioblastoma, undergoing nonglioma brain surgery, or in good health (not recorded which). This CDR3 reads CASSFGIFSYEQYF. The CDR3 bases are TGTGCCAGCAGTTTCGGGATTTTTTCCTACGAGCAGTACTTC.